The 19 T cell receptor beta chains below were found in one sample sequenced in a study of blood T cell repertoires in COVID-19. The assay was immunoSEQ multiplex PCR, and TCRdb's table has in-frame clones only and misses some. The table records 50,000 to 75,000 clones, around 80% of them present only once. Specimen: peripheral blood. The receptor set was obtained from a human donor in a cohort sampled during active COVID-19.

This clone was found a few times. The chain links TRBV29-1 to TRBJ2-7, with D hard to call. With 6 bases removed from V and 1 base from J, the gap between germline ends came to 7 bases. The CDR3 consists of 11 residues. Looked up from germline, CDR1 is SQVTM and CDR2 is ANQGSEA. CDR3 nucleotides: TGCAGCGTCGCGACTTCCTACGAGCAGTACTTC. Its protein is CSVATSYEQYF.

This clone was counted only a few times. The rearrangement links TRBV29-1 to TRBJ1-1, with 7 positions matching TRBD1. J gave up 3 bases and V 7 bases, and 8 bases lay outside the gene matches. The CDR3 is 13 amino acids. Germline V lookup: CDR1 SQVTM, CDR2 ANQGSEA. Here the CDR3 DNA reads TGCAGCGCCACGACAGGGAGGTACACTGAAGCTTTCTTT. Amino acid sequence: CSATTGRYTEAFF.

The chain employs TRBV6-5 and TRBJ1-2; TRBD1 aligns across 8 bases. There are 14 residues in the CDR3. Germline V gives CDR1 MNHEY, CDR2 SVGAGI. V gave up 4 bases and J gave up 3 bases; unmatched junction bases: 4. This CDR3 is CASSFDRGDYGYTF. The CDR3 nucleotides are TGTGCCAGCAGTTTCGACAGGGGCGACTATGGCTACACCTTC.

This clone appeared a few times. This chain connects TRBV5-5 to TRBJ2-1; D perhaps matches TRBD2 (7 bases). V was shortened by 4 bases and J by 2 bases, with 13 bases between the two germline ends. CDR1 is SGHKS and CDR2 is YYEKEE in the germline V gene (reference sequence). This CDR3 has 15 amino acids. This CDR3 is CASSRGAGTYNEQFF. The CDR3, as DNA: TGTGCCAGCAGCCGGGGGGCAGGAACCTACAATGAGCAGTTCTTC.

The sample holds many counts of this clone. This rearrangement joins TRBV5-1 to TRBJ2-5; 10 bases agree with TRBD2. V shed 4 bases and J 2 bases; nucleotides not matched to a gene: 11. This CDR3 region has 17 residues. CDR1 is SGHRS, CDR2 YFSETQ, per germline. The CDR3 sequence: CASSPGPSGGVQETQYF. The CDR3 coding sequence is TGCGCCAGCAGCCCTGGTCCTAGCGGGGGTGTACAAGAGACCCAGTACTTC. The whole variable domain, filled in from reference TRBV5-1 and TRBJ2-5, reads KAGVTQTPRYLIKTRGQQVTLSCSPISGHRSVSWYQQTPGQGLQFLFEYFSETQRNKGNFPGRFSGRQFSNSRSEMNVSTLELGDSALYLCASSPGPSGGVQETQYFGPGTRLLVL.

The DNA of the CDR3 is TGTGCCAGTAGCCTATTTGGAGGAAACACCGGGGAGCTGTTTTTT. Translation: CASSLFGGNTGELFF. The chain recombines TRBV19 with TRBJ2-2, with D maybe TRBD2 (5 bases). The CDR3 is 15 residues long. Germline assignment: CDR1 LNHDA and CDR2 SQIVND (reference sequence). Trimming removed 6 bases at V and 2 bases at J, with 13 bases between.

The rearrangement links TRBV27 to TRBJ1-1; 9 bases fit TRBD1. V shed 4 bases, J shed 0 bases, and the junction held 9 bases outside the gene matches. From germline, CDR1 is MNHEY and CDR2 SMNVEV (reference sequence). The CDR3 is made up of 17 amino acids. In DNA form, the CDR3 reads TGTGCCAGCAGTTCTAGAACCGGGACAGGGTTGAACACTGAAGCTTTCTTT. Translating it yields CASSSRTGTGLNTEAFF.

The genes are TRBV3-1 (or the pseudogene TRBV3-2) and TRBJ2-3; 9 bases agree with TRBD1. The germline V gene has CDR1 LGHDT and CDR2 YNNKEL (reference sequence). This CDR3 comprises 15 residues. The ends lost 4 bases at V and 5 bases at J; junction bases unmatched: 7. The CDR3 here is CASSRPGTGLDTQYF. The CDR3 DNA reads TGTGCCAGCAGCCGGCCCGGGACAGGGTTAGATACGCAGTATTTT.

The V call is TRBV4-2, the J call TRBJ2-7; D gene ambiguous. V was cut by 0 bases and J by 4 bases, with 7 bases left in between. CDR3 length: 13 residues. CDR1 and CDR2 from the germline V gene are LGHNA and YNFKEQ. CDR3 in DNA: TGTGCCAGCAGCCAAGAAATCGGGTACGAGCAGTACTTC. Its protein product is CASSQEIGYEQYF.

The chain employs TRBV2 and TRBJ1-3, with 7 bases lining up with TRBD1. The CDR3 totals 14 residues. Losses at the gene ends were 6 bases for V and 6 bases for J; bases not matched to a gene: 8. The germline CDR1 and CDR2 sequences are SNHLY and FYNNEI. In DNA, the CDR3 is TGTGCCAGCAGCGATGGGACAGTAGTAAACACCATATATTTT. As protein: CASSDGTVVNTIYF.

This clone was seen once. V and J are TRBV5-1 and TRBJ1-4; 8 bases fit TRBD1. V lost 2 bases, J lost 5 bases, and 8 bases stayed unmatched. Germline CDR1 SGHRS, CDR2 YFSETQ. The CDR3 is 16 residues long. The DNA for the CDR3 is TGCGCCAGCAGCTTAACCCGGACAGGGTGGAATGAAAAACTGTTTTTT. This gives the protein CASSLTRTGWNEKLFF.

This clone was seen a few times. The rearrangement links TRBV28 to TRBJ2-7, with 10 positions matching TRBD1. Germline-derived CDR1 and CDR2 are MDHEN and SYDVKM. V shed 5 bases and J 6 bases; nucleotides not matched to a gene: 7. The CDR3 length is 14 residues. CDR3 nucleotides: TGTGCCAGCAGTCGACAGGGGGCGAGTCGCGAGCAGTACTTC. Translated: CASSRQGASREQYF.

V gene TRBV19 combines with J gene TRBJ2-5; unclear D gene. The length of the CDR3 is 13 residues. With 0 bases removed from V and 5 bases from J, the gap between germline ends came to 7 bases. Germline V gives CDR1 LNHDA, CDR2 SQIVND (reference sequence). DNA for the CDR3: TGTGCCAGTAGTATAGATCTGGAGGAGACCCAGTACTTC. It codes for CASSIDLEETQYF.

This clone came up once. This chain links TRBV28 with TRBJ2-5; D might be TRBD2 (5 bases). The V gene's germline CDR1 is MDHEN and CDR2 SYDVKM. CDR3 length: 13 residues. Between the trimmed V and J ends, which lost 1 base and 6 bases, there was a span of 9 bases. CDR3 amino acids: CASSLSGVKTQYF. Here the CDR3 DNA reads TGTGCCAGCAGTTTATCCGGGGTGAAGACCCAGTACTTC. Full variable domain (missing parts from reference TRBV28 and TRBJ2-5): DVKVTQSSRYLVKRTGEKVFLECVQDMDHENMFWYRQDPGLGLRLIYFSYDVKMKEKGDIPEGYSVSREKKERFSLILESASTNQTSMYLCASSLSGVKTQYFGPGTRLLVL.

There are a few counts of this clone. CDR3 amino acids: CASSLGGVNTGELFF. The CDR3 DNA sequence: TGTGCCAGCAGCTTGGGCGGGGTGAACACCGGGGAGCTGTTTTTT. The rearrangement links TRBV7-3 to TRBJ2-2, with D perhaps matching TRBD2 (6 bases). The CDR3 totals 15 residues. Trimming cost V 3 bases and J 1 base, with 9 bases left between them. From germline, CDR1 is SGHTA and CDR2 FQGTGA.

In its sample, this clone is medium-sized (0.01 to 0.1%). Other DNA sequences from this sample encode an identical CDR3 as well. The CDR3 spells CASSDGVSGNTIYF. The CDR3 DNA reads as TGTGCCAGCAGTGACGGGGTCTCTGGAAACACCATATATTTT. The chain carries TRBV6-1 and TRBJ1-3; no clear D. The germline V and J ends were trimmed by 3 bases and 0 bases, with 6 bases remaining between them. The CDR3 loop spans 14 amino acids. The germline V gene encodes CDR1 MNHNS and CDR2 SASEGT.

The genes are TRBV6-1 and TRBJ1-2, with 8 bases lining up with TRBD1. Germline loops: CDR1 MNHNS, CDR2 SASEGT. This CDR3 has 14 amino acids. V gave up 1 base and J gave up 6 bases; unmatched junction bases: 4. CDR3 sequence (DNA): TGTGCCAGCAGTGAAGGGACAGGGTATAATGGCTACACCTTC. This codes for CASSEGTGYNGYTF.

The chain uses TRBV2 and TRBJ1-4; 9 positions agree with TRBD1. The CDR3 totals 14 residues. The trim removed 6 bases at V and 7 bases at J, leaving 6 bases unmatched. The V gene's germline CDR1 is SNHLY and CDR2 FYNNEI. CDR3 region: CASSEQGASEKLFF. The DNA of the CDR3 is TGTGCCAGCAGCGAACAGGGGGCTAGTGAAAAACTGTTTTTT.

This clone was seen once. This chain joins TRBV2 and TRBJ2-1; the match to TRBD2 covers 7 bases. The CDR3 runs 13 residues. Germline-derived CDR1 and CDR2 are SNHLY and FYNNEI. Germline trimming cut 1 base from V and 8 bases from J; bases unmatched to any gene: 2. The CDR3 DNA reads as TGTGCCAGCAGTGAAGACCTAGCGGATGAGCAGTTCTTC. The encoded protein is CASSEDLADEQFF.